What follows are 22 T cell receptor beta chains derived from one specimen sequenced in a study of post-analysis software for immune sequencing data. Findings and limits, study-wide: Patients had higher frequencies than controls of about five TRBV segments, including TRBV5-6, TRBV5-1 and TRBV20-1.

Unique molecular identifiers tagged the TCR beta cDNA libraries. TCRdb re-derived calls from the PCR reads in MiXCR, one entry per CDR3 protein. The sample consists of hundreds of thousands of distinct CDR3 sequences, around 53% of them appearing once. Antigens for these TCRs are unknown. The sample comprised blood. These receptors were taken from a girl aged 10-17 years with multiple sclerosis.

This clonotype was recorded a few times. This chain joins TRBV6-5 and TRBJ2-3; TRBD2 is a possible D gene (6 bases). The ends were cut back, 0 bases at V and 3 bases at J, with 7 bases in the middle. Germline lookup yields CDR1 MNHEY and CDR2 SVGAGI. The CDR3 totals 14 residues. The CDR3 is CASSYSAGTDTQYF. The CDR3 region has the DNA TGTGCCAGCAGTTACTCGGCGGGAACAGATACGCAGTATTTT.

V and J are TRBV14 and TRBJ2-1; tentative D call: TRBD1 (5 bases). V was shortened by 8 bases and J by 4 bases, with 15 bases between the two germline ends. The CDR3 sequence is 14 residues long. Germline V gene lookup returns CDR1 SGHDN and CDR2 FVKESK. CDR3 sequence (DNA): TGTGCCAGCGGCCCAGGGATACCTTACAATGAGCAGTTCTTC. It encodes CASGPGIPYNEQFF.

The chain uses TRBV29-1 and TRBJ1-4, with a weak D call TRBD1 (5 bases). Germline V lookup: CDR1 SQVTM, CDR2 ANQGSEA. The CDR3 has 14 residues. Between the trimmed V and J ends, which lost 8 bases and 8 bases, there was a span of 21 bases. CDR3 DNA: TGCAGCACAAGGGAGATACGAAGGGACGAAAAACTGTTTTTT. As protein: CSTREIRRDEKLFF.

V gene TRBV7-2 combines with J gene TRBJ2-7; 9 positions agree with TRBD1. Per the germline V gene, CDR1 is SGHTA and CDR2 is FQGNSA. The CDR3 covers 15 residues. With V trimmed by 6 bases and J by 2 bases, 8 bases remained unmatched. The CDR3 reads CASRDRDRVTYEQYF. The DNA for the CDR3 is TGTGCCAGCAGGGATCGGGACAGGGTCACCTACGAGCAGTACTTC.

In this sample, this clonotype turned up a few times. This chain connects TRBV6-5 to TRBJ2-1; D may be TRBD2 (7 bases). V shed 2 bases and J shed 3 bases, with 11 bases lying between them. This CDR3 comprises 15 residues. In germline, CDR1 is MNHEY, CDR2 SVGAGI. CDR3 DNA: TGTGCCAGCAGTTACCGGGGGGCTAACTACAATGAGCAGTTCTTC. Protein sequence: CASSYRGANYNEQFF.

This clonotype has only a few counts. The V call is TRBV7-9, the J call TRBJ2-1; unclear D gene. Looked up from germline, CDR1 is SEHNR and CDR2 is FQNEAQ (reference sequence). The ends were cut back, 4 bases at V and 6 bases at J, with 4 bases in the middle. The CDR3 runs 11 residues. CDR3 sequence: CASSSLNEQFF. CDR3 sequence (DNA): TGTGCCAGCAGCTCTCTCAATGAGCAGTTCTTC.

This chain connects TRBV20-1 to TRBJ2-4; tentatively, D is TRBD1 or TRBD2 (5 bases each). The CDR3 spans 12 residues. V lost 6 bases and J lost 7, with 13 bases in between. The germline CDR1 and CDR2 sequences are DFQATT and SNEGSKA (reference sequence). The CDR3 nucleotides read TGCAGTGCCCCGGACTGGGGGAACATTCAGTACTTC. Its protein product is CSAPDWGNIQYF.

This clonotype turned up a few times. The chain couples TRBV12-3 or TRBV12-4 to TRBJ1-5; D is possibly TRBD1 (5 bases). CDR3 length: 15 residues. V lost 6 bases to trimming and J lost 0 bases, with 12 bases between them. In nucleotides, the CDR3 is TGTGCCAGCAGAGACAGAGATCATAGCAATCAGCCCCAGCATTTT. This encodes CASRDRDHSNQPQHF.

The chain couples TRBV14 to TRBJ2-1, with unresolved D. Trimming left V 4 bases short and J 10 bases short, with 8 bases between. Germline V gene sequence: CDR1 SGHDN, CDR2 FVKESK. The CDR3 runs 11 residues. The CDR3 spells CASSRRMEQFF. In DNA, the CDR3 is TGTGCCAGCAGCCGACGCATGGAGCAGTTCTTC. The entire variable domain, with the rest obtained from reference TRBV14 and TRBJ2-1, is as follows: EAGVTQFPSHSVIEKGQTVTLRCDPISGHDNLYWYRRVMGKEIKFLLHFVKESKQDESGMPNNRFLAERTGGTYSTLKVQPAELEDSGVYFCASSRRMEQFFGPGTRLTVL.

The rearrangement uses TRBV29-1 and TRBJ2-1; TRBD2 matches 11 bases. Trimming took 0 bases from V and 9 from J; bases not matched to a gene: 4. Germline V CDR1 and CDR2: SQVTM, ANQGSEA. The CDR3 covers 14 residues. The CDR3 DNA reads as TGCAGCGTTGAAGAGACTAGCGGGATTGGTGAGCAGTTCTTC. Its translation is CSVEETSGIGEQFF.

V is TRBV29-1 and J is TRBJ2-1; 8 bases match TRBD2. V shed 6 bases, J shed 6 bases, and the junction held 4 bases outside the gene matches. Germline V gene lookup returns CDR1 SQVTM and CDR2 ANQGSEA. CDR3 length: 12 amino acids. CDR3 DNA sequence: TGCAGCGTAGGTGGACTAGCCAATGAGCAGTTCTTC. Translated: CSVGGLANEQFF.

The chain joins TRBV29-1 to TRBJ1-4; D uncertain. This CDR3 region has 11 residues. Germline CDR1 is SQVTM and CDR2 is ANQGSEA. Trimming cost V 4 bases and J 7 bases, with 7 bases left between them. The CDR3 region has the DNA TGCAGCGTTGGAAGGGCTGAAAAACTGTTTTTT. This gives the protein CSVGRAEKLFF.

In its sample, this clonotype was seen a few times. The CDR3 DNA is TGTGCCATCAGTGTGGGGACTAGCGGAAGCTCCTACGAGCAGTACTTC. It yields the protein CAISVGTSGSSYEQYF. The chain employs TRBV10-3 and TRBJ2-7, with TRBD2 matching over 11 bases. There are 16 residues in the CDR3. Unmatched junction bases numbered 5, after V lost 4 bases and J lost 0 bases. Germline assignment: CDR1 ENHRY and CDR2 SYGVKD.

This clonotype was found a few times. The chain is built from TRBV12-3 or TRBV12-4 and TRBJ2-1; D not resolved. V was cut by 5 bases and J by 1 base, with 9 bases left in between. This CDR3 region has 14 residues. CDR3 residues: CASSQEGSYNEQFF. CDR3 DNA sequence: TGTGCCAGCAGTCAAGAAGGGTCCTACAATGAGCAGTTCTTC.

Regarding this clonotype: One end of the junction is discordant with germline, which a read error may explain. The chain links TRBV20-1 to TRBJ1-2; TRBD1 matches 7 bases. Looked up from germline, CDR1 is DFQATT and CDR2 is SNEGSKA (reference sequence). The CDR3 extends over 15 amino acids. The CDR3, as DNA: TGCAGTGCTAGTCCCGAGACAGGGATTAACTATGGTTACACCTTC. Protein product: CSASPETGINYGYTF.

This clonotype was observed a handful of times. The rearrangement uses TRBV29-1 and TRBJ2-7, with D perhaps matching TRBD1 (5 bases). This CDR3 spans 14 amino acids. V was shortened by 4 bases and J by 0 bases, with 13 bases between the two germline ends. Germline V gene sequence: CDR1 SQVTM, CDR2 ANQGSEA. CDR3 residues: CSVVSQGSSYEQYF. In DNA form, the CDR3 reads TGCAGCGTTGTATCTCAGGGTAGCTCCTACGAGCAGTACTTC.

The rearrangement uses TRBV20-1 and TRBJ2-1; 7 bases agree with TRBD2. The CDR3 sequence is 17 residues long. Trimming cost V 6 bases and J 2 bases; bases outside gene matches: 16. Germline V gives CDR1 DFQATT, CDR2 SNEGSKA (reference sequence). In DNA form, the CDR3 reads TGCAGTGCCAGTAAAAAAAGCGGGATTAGCACCTACAATGAGCAGTTCTTC. Protein: CSASKKSGISTYNEQFF.

V usage is TRBV2 and J usage is TRBJ2-7; TRBD1 or TRBD2 may be the D gene (5 bases each). The J call may be in error: the DNA end matches TRBJ2-5 better. Germline values: CDR1 SNHLY, CDR2 FYNNEI. This CDR3 comprises 14 residues. CDR3 sequence reads: CASSEGGSGETQYF. As DNA, the CDR3 is TGTGCCAGCAGTGAAGGGGGCAGCGGAGAGACCCAGTACTTC.

The CDR3 spells CASVRTSGGTQYF. CDR3 in DNA: TGTGCCAGCGTTCGGACTAGCGGGGGAACGCAGTATTTT. This chain joins TRBV6-5 and TRBJ2-3; 13 bases are shared with TRBD2. With 8 bases clipped from V and 9 bases from J, the junction kept 5 bases outside the gene matches. The germline V gene has CDR1 MNHEY and CDR2 SVGAGI. The CDR3 has 13 amino acids.

This clonotype has just a few counts. The V gene is TRBV7-3, the J gene TRBJ2-6; tentative D call: TRBD1 (6 bases). Deletions cut 4 bases from V and 0 bases from J, with 16 bases between. This CDR3 has 18 amino acids. Per the germline V gene, CDR1 is SGHTA and CDR2 is FQGTGA. CDR3 nucleotides: TGTGCCAGCAGCTACACGACAGGCTTGAGCTCTGGGGCCAACGTCCTGACTTTC. It encodes CASSYTTGLSSGANVLTF.

The V and J genes are TRBV29-1 and TRBJ2-1; 13 nucleotides line up with TRBD2. Germline V gives CDR1 SQVTM, CDR2 ANQGSEA. Unmatched junction bases numbered 7, after V lost 4 bases and J lost 1 base. The CDR3 consists of 17 residues. In nucleotides, the CDR3 is TGCAGCGTTGTCGTACTAGCGGGAGGGCCTTCCTACAATGAGCAGTTCTTC. Translated: CSVVVLAGGPSYNEQFF.

The rearrangement joins TRBV5-6 to TRBJ2-5; 7 nucleotides align to TRBD1. Germline V gene lookup returns CDR1 SGHDT and CDR2 YYEEEE. The junction had 6 bases not matched to a gene; V was cut back by 4 bases and J by 0 bases. The CDR3 totals 15 residues. The CDR3 coding sequence is TGTGCCAGCAGCCAGGGACAGACGTACCAAGAGACCCAGTACTTC. Encoded protein: CASSQGQTYQETQYF.